This T cell receptor (beta chain) derives from a study of blood T cells in healthy people across ages. The study, taken as a whole, reports: A roughly linear fall in TCR beta diversity per million T cells was seen with increasing age. The authors considered diversity estimates from one million T cells to be underestimates.

A sample-barcoded 5' primer and a J-beta primer mix were used in a second PCR of about 6 to 12 cycles. A template-switch adaptor that had 12 random nucleotides put a tag on each cDNA molecule. TCRdb used MiXCR to reprocess the 5' RACE reads, holding one entry per CDR3 protein. The sample comprises about 730,000 distinct CDR3 sequences, roughly 44% of which are singletons, and 20% to 25% rests with the top ten. PBMCs were isolated at a quantity of at least 7 million per sample. Points on this clonotype: Its antigen is unknown.

Germline V gene data show CDR1 as SGHRS and CDR2 as YFSETQ. The CDR3 spans 16 residues. V was pared by 0 bases and J by 0 bases, with 1 base of the junction left unmatched. Sequencing was done on a sample of blood. This sequence joins TRBV5-1 and TRBJ1-4; 8 bases agree with TRBD1. This TCR derives from a woman aged 55-70 years in good health. The chain's CDR3 is CASSLGQGPTNEKLFF. The CDR3 coding sequence is TGCGCCAGCAGCTTGGGACAGGGGCCAACTAATGAAAAACTGTTTTTT.